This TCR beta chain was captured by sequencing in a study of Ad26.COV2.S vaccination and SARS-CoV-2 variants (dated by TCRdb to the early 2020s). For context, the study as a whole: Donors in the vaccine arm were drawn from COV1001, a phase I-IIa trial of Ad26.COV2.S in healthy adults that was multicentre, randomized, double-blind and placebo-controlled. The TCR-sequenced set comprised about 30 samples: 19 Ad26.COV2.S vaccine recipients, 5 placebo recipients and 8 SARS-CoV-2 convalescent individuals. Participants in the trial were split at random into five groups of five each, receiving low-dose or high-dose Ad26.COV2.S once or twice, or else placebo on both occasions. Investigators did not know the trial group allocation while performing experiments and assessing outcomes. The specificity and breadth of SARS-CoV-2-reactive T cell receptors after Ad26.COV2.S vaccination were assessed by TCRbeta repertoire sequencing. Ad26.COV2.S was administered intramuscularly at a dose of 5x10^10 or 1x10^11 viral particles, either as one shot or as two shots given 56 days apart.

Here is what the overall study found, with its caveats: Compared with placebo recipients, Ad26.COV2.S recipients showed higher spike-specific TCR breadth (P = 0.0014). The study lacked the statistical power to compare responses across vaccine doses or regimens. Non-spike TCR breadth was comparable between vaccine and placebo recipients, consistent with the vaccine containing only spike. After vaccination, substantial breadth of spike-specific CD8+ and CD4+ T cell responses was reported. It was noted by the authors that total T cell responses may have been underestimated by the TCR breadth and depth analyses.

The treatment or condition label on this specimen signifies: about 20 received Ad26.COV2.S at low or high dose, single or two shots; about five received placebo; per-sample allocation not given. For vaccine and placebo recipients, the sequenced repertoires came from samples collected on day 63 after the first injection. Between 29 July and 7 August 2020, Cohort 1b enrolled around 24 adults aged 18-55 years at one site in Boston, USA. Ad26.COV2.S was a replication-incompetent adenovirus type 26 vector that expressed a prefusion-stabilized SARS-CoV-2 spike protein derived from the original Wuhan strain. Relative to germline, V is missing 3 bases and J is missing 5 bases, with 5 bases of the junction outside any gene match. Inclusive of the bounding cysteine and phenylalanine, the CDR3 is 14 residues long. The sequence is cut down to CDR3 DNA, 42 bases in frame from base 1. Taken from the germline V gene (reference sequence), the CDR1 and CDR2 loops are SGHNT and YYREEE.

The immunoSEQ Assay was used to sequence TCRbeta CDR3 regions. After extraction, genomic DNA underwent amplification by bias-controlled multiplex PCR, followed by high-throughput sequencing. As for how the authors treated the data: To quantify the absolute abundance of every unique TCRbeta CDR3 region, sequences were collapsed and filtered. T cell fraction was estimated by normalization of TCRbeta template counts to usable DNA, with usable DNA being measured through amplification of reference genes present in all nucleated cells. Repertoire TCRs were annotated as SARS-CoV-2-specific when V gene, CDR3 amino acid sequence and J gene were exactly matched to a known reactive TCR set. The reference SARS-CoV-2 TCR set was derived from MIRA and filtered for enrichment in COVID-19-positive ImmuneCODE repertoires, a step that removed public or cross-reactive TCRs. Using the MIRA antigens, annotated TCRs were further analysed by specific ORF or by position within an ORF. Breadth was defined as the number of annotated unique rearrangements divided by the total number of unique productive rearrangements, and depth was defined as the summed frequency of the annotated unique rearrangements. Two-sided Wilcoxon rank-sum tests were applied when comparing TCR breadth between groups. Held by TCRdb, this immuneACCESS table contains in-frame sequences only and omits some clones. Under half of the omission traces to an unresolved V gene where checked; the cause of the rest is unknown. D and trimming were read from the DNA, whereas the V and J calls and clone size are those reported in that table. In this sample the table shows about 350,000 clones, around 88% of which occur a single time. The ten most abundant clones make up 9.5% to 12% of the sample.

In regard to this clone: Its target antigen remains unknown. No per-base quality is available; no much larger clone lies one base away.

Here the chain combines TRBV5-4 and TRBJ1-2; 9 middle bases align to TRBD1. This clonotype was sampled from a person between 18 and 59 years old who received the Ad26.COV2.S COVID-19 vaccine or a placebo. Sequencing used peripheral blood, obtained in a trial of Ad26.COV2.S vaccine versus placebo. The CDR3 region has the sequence CASSWMTGGYGYTF. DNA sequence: TGTGCCAGCAGCTGGATGACAGGGGGGTATGGCTACACCTTC.